Detailed here is one T cell receptor beta chain. There are 15 residues in the CDR3. V lost 1 base to trimming and J lost 7 bases, with 11 bases between them. CDR1 is SGHVS and CDR2 is FNYEAQ in the germline V gene. These data belong to a study of blood T cell repertoires in COVID-19. About the study: Sites across the United States, Italy and Spain contributed samples from acute and convalescent COVID-19. T cells, B-cell-depleted T cells, or PBMCs supplied cDNA or gDNA.

Under the authors' procedure: Reference gene primer amplification in the assay estimated nucleated cell counts. Profiling relied on immunoSEQ multiplex PCR, and the TCRdb table lists in-frame clones only, not all of them. D and trimming come from the DNA, and the V and J calls and clone size come from that table. In the table there are about 100,000 clones, about 85% of which are singletons. The sequenced material came from peripheral blood. The TCR sequence derives from a man aged 55-75 years with acute or convalescent COVID-19. This chain uses TRBV7-6 with TRBJ1-6; perhaps TRBD1 as D (6 bases). The CDR3 sequence is CASSLGPGDNSPLHF. Here the CDR3 DNA reads TGTGCCAGCAGCTTAGGCCCAGGGGACAATTCACCCCTCCACTTT.